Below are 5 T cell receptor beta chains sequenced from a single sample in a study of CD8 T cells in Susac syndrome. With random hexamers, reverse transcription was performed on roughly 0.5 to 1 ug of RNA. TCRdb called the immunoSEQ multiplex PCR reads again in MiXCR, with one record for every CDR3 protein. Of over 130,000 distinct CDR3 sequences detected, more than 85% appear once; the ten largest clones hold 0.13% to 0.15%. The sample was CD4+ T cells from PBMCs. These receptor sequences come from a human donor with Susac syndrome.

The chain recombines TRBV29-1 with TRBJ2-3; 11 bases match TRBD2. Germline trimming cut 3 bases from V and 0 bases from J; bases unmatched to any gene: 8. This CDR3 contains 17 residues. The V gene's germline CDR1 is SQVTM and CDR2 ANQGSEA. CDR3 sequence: CSVDRLAGRTSTDTQYF. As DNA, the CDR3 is TGCAGCGTTGATCGACTAGCGGGGCGAACTAGCACAGATACGCAGTATTTT.

Here the CDR3 DNA reads TGTGCTAGTGGGAAGACAGCCCATGGCTACACCTTC. This sequence encodes CASGKTAHGYTF. The chain has TRBV12-5 and TRBJ1-2; a weak D match, TRBD1 (5 bases). The CDR3 spans 12 residues. Germline CDR1 is LGHNT and CDR2 is FRNRAP. Trimming stripped 6 bases from V and 6 bases from J, with 11 bases between.

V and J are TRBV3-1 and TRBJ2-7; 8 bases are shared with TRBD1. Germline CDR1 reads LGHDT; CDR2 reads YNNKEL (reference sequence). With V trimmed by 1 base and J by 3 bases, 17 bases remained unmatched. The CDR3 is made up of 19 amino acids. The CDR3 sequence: CASSQGRGQAASRDYEQYF. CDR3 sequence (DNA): TGTGCCAGCAGCCAAGGGAGGGGACAGGCGGCTTCTCGCGACTACGAGCAGTACTTC.

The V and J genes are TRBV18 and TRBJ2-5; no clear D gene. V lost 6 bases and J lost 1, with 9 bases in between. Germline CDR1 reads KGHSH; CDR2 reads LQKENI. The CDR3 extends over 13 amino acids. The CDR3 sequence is CASSMTFQETQYF. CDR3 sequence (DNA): TGTGCCAGCTCTATGACATTCCAAGAGACCCAGTACTTC.

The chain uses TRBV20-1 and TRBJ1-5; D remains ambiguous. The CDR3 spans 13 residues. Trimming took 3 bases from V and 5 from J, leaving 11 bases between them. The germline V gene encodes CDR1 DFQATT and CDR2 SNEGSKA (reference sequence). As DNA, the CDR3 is TGCAGTGCTAGGTGGCAGGTAGATCAGCCCCAGCATTTT. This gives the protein CSARWQVDQPQHF.